The rows below give T cell receptor beta chains drawn from one sample of a study of response to subunit inactivated influenza vaccine. TCRdb ran MiXCR on the RT-PCR reads and lists one entry per CDR3 protein. Among approximately 530,000 distinct CDR3 sequences listed, about 7.6% were seen once. This specimen consisted of PBMCs from blood, obtained less than 25 months after vaccination. These receptors were taken from a man aged 50 to 69 who received an inactivated influenza vaccine. Each CDR3 is given with its conserved first and last residue. Each record gives: D gene, J gene, clone size, V gene, CDR3 DNA, CDR3 protein. A D gene is named only where the DNA matches it firmly. Size tells how often a clone was seen (once, few, many) or the class of an expanded clone, and some rows leave it out.

d_gene: TRBD2; j_gene: TRBJ2-7; abundance: few; v_gene: TRBV18; CDR3nt: TGTGCCAGCTCACCAGCGGGAGGGAACCTCTACGAGCAGTACTTC; CDR3aa: CASSPAGGNLYEQYF
d_gene: NA; j_gene: TRBJ2-1; abundance: NA; v_gene: TRBV12-3/TRBV12-4; CDR3nt: TGTGCCAGCAGTTCTGGTTGGGTGCAGTTCTTC; CDR3aa: CASSSGWVQFF
d_gene: TRBD1; j_gene: TRBJ2-2; abundance: NA; v_gene: TRBV7-9; CDR3nt: TGTGCCAGCAGCCCCGAGGACAGGGGTATCGGGGAGCTGTTTTTT; CDR3aa: CASSPEDRGIGELFF
d_gene: NA; j_gene: TRBJ1-1; abundance: few; v_gene: TRBV5-1; CDR3nt: TGCGCCAGCAGCTTGCCTAATCGGGAGACTGAAGCTTTCTTT; CDR3aa: CASSLPNRETEAFF
d_gene: TRBD1; j_gene: TRBJ2-5; abundance: many; v_gene: TRBV5-1; CDR3nt: TGCGCCAGCAGCAACCGGGACAGCCAAGAGACCCAGTACTTC; CDR3aa: CASSNRDSQETQYF
d_gene: TRBD1; j_gene: TRBJ1-2; abundance: many; v_gene: TRBV4-1; CDR3nt: TGCGCCAGCAGCCAAACTCAGGGGGCGAGCTATGGCTACACCTTC; CDR3aa: CASSQTQGASYGYTF
d_gene: TRBD1; j_gene: TRBJ2-1; abundance: NA; v_gene: TRBV10-3; CDR3nt: TGTGCCATCAGTGCGGGGACAGGGGGATTCAATGAGCAGTTCTTC; CDR3aa: CAISAGTGGFNEQFF
d_gene: TRBD2; j_gene: TRBJ2-3; abundance: few; v_gene: TRBV20-1; CDR3nt: TGCAGTGCTAGAGGGCTAGCGGGGGTCACAGATACGCAGTATTTT; CDR3aa: CSARGLAGVTDTQYF
d_gene: TRBD1; j_gene: TRBJ1-4; abundance: many; v_gene: TRBV5-1; CDR3nt: TGCGCCAGCAGCTCGACAGGGGAAAAACTGTTTTTT; CDR3aa: CASSSTGEKLFF
d_gene: TRBD1; j_gene: TRBJ2-7; abundance: few; v_gene: TRBV9; CDR3nt: TGTGCCAGCAGCCCCAACCCGACAGGGTCCTACGAGCAGTACTTC; CDR3aa: CASSPNPTGSYEQYF
d_gene: NA; j_gene: TRBJ2-3; abundance: few; v_gene: TRBV7-3; CDR3nt: TGTGCCAGCAGCTTAGGGCCATCGAGGCGGGACACAGATACGCAGTATTTT; CDR3aa: CASSLGPSRRDTDTQYF
d_gene: TRBD2; j_gene: TRBJ2-7; abundance: NA; v_gene: TRBV7-6; CDR3nt: TGTGCCAGCAGCCCCTCGTCTAGCGGAGGGAGCTCCTACGAGCAGTACTTC; CDR3aa: CASSPSSSGGSSYEQYF
d_gene: NA; j_gene: TRBJ1-2; abundance: NA; v_gene: TRBV12-3/TRBV12-4; CDR3nt: TGTGCCAGCTGTTTACGCGATTATAGGGGGGCGTACGACTATGGCTACACCTTC; CDR3aa: CASCLRDYRGAYDYGYTF
d_gene: TRBD1; j_gene: TRBJ1-1; abundance: many; v_gene: TRBV7-2; CDR3nt: TGTGCCAGCAGCTTCGGGACAGCAGAAGCTTTCTTT; CDR3aa: CASSFGTAEAFF
d_gene: NA; j_gene: TRBJ2-3; abundance: few; v_gene: TRBV5-1; CDR3nt: TGCGCCAGCAGCTTGTCCGGTCGGGATACGCAGTATTTT; CDR3aa: CASSLSGRDTQYF
d_gene: TRBD1; j_gene: TRBJ2-5; abundance: few; v_gene: TRBV7-8; CDR3nt: TGTGCCAGCAGCCTCCGAACAGGGGGGAATGGTCGGACCCAGTACTTC; CDR3aa: CASSLRTGGNGRTQYF
d_gene: NA; j_gene: TRBJ1-5; abundance: few; v_gene: TRBV20-1; CDR3nt: TGCAGTGCCTCGGGGGGCAATCAGCCCCAGCATTTT; CDR3aa: CSASGGNQPQHF
d_gene: TRBD1; j_gene: TRBJ2-5; abundance: few; v_gene: TRBV7-9; CDR3nt: TGTGCCAGCAGCTTAGGTCGGACAGGGGGCTTGGAGACCCAGTACTTC; CDR3aa: CASSLGRTGGLETQYF
d_gene: TRBD1; j_gene: TRBJ1-6; abundance: few; v_gene: TRBV7-9; CDR3nt: TGTGCCAGCAGCTCCGAGTTGACAGGGAATTCACCCCTCCACTTT; CDR3aa: CASSSELTGNSPLHF
d_gene: NA; j_gene: TRBJ2-1; abundance: few; v_gene: TRBV14; CDR3nt: TGTGCCAGCAGCCAGATGGGGAGCTACAATGAGCAGTTCTTC; CDR3aa: CASSQMGSYNEQFF
d_gene: TRBD1; j_gene: TRBJ2-1; abundance: few; v_gene: TRBV5-1; CDR3nt: TGCGCCAGCAGCTTGTACATCGGGACAGGGATCTACAATGAGCAGTTCTTC; CDR3aa: CASSLYIGTGIYNEQFF
d_gene: NA; j_gene: TRBJ2-7; abundance: few; v_gene: TRBV5-1; CDR3nt: TGCGCCAGCTCCGCTGCGTCCTCCTACGAGCAGTACTTC; CDR3aa: CASSAASSYEQYF
d_gene: TRBD1; j_gene: TRBJ1-2; abundance: NA; v_gene: TRBV4-3; CDR3nt: TGCGCCAGCAGCCAAGAGCCCGGACAGGGATACGGTAGCTACACCTTC; CDR3aa: CASSQEPGQGYGSYTF
d_gene: NA; j_gene: TRBJ1-4; abundance: NA; v_gene: TRBV12-3/TRBV12-4; CDR3nt: TGTGCCAGCAGCCGCCCTCCCGAAAAACTGTTTTTT; CDR3aa: CASSRPPEKLFF
d_gene: TRBD1; j_gene: TRBJ2-1; abundance: few; v_gene: TRBV11-2; CDR3nt: TGTGCCAGCAGCCACCGTCTGGACAGGGTTGGCCATGAGCAGTTCTTC; CDR3aa: CASSHRLDRVGHEQFF
d_gene: NA; j_gene: TRBJ2-3; abundance: few; v_gene: TRBV6-2/TRBV6-3; CDR3nt: TGTGCCAGCACCCGCCCAGGACCCCGGGGGACAGATACGCAGTATTTT; CDR3aa: CASTRPGPRGTDTQYF
d_gene: TRBD2; j_gene: TRBJ2-1; abundance: many; v_gene: TRBV7-9; CDR3nt: TGTGCCAGCAGAGACTCCGGGACTAGCAATGAGCAGTTCTTC; CDR3aa: CASRDSGTSNEQFF
d_gene: TRBD2; j_gene: TRBJ2-5; abundance: few; v_gene: TRBV20-1; CDR3nt: TGCAGTGCTAAACGGACTAGCGGTGAGACCCAGTACTTC; CDR3aa: CSAKRTSGETQYF
d_gene: NA; j_gene: TRBJ1-2; abundance: few; v_gene: TRBV6-1; CDR3nt: TGTGCCAGCAGCACCAGGGAAGGGTATGGCTACACCTTC; CDR3aa: CASSTREGYGYTF
d_gene: NA; j_gene: TRBJ1-2; abundance: once; v_gene: TRBV5-6; CDR3nt: TGTGCCAGCAGCTTGCTTGGACGGGGACGGACTAATTCGTACTATGGCTACACCTTC; CDR3aa: CASSLLGRGRTNSYYGYTF
d_gene: NA; j_gene: TRBJ2-7; abundance: few; v_gene: TRBV20-1; CDR3nt: TGCAGTGCTAGGGACAGTACGCCTACTGGGCAGTACTTC; CDR3aa: CSARDSTPTGQYF
d_gene: NA; j_gene: TRBJ2-2; abundance: NA; v_gene: TRBV6-1; CDR3nt: TGTGCCAGCAGTAGACGACCGGGACCTTCAAACACCGGGGAGCTGTTTTTT; CDR3aa: CASSRRPGPSNTGELFF
d_gene: TRBD1; j_gene: TRBJ1-2; abundance: few; v_gene: TRBV19; CDR3nt: TGTGCCACCCAAATGCCAGGGGGCTTCTATGGCTACACCTTC; CDR3aa: CATQMPGGFYGYTF
d_gene: NA; j_gene: TRBJ1-1; abundance: NA; v_gene: TRBV5-1; CDR3nt: TGCGCCAGCAGCTTGGCACAGGGCTTGAACACTGAAGCTTTCTTT; CDR3aa: CASSLAQGLNTEAFF
d_gene: TRBD2; j_gene: TRBJ2-7; abundance: few; v_gene: TRBV15; CDR3nt: TGTGCCACCAGCAGCCGACTAGCGGGGCGGGGAGAGCAGTACTTC; CDR3aa: CATSSRLAGRGEQYF
d_gene: TRBD1; j_gene: TRBJ2-5; abundance: NA; v_gene: TRBV28; CDR3nt: TGTGCCAGCAGTTTTGTAGGGGGCGTGAAGACCCAGTACTTC; CDR3aa: CASSFVGGVKTQYF
d_gene: TRBD2; j_gene: TRBJ2-7; abundance: NA; v_gene: TRBV20-1; CDR3nt: TGCAGTGCTAGAGGGGGTAGCGGGGGGGTAAGCTCCTACGAGCAGTACTTC; CDR3aa: CSARGGSGGVSSYEQYF
d_gene: NA; j_gene: TRBJ1-4; abundance: many; v_gene: TRBV6-1; CDR3nt: TGTGCCAGCAGCGCGGGAGGGGTCGGAGAAAAACTGTTTTTT; CDR3aa: CASSAGGVGEKLFF
d_gene: NA; j_gene: TRBJ2-2; abundance: few; v_gene: TRBV10-1; CDR3nt: TGCGCCAGCAGTCGTGCCGCCGGGGAGCTGTTTTTT; CDR3aa: CASSRAAGELFF
d_gene: TRBD1; j_gene: TRBJ1-5; abundance: NA; v_gene: TRBV11-2; CDR3nt: TGTGCCAGCAGCCCAGGGGGGGGTTCCATGGGCAATCAGCCCCAGCATTTT; CDR3aa: CASSPGGGSMGNQPQHF
d_gene: NA; j_gene: TRBJ1-6; abundance: few; v_gene: TRBV12-3/TRBV12-4; CDR3nt: TGTGCCAGCAGTTTGAGACCGCAAGCCTATAATTCACCCCTCCACTTT; CDR3aa: CASSLRPQAYNSPLHF
d_gene: NA; j_gene: TRBJ2-1; abundance: many; v_gene: TRBV7-3; CDR3nt: TGTGCCAGCAGCCACGACGGTCCCTACAATGAGCAGTTCTTC; CDR3aa: CASSHDGPYNEQFF
d_gene: NA; j_gene: TRBJ1-3; abundance: many; v_gene: TRBV5-6; CDR3nt: TGTGCCAGCAGCGAGCACTACAGGGAAGTCGTAAACACCATATATTTT; CDR3aa: CASSEHYREVVNTIYF
d_gene: TRBD1; j_gene: TRBJ2-5; abundance: NA; v_gene: TRBV6-4; CDR3nt: TGTGCCAGCAGTCCATGGGACAGAGATGCACGGCCTAGGTCGGAGACCCAGTACTTC; CDR3aa: CASSPWDRDARPRSETQYF
d_gene: TRBD1; j_gene: TRBJ2-7; abundance: many; v_gene: TRBV28; CDR3nt: TGTGCCAGCATCCCCCGGGGCCAGGGGGCGCGCTACGAGCAGTACTTC; CDR3aa: CASIPRGQGARYEQYF
d_gene: NA; j_gene: TRBJ2-1; abundance: many; v_gene: TRBV5-6; CDR3nt: TGTGCCAGCAGCTCGTTAGAGCCACTAGTCACTGAGCAGTTCTTC; CDR3aa: CASSSLEPLVTEQFF